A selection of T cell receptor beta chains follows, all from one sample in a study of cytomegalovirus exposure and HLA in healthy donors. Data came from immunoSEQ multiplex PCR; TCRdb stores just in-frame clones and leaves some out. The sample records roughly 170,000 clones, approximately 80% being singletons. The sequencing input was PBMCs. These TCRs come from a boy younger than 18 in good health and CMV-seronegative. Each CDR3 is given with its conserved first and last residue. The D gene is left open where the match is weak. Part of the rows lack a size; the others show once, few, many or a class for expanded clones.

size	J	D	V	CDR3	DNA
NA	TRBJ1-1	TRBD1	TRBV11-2	CASSFSGTGNTEAFF	TGTGCCAGCAGCTTTTCGGGGACAGGGAACACTGAAGCTTTCTTT
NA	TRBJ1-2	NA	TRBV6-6	CASTDYMGGYGYTF	TGTGCCAGCACCGATTATATGGGGGGCTATGGCTACACCTTC
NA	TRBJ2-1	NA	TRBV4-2	CASSHPVIDEQFF	TGTGCCAGCAGCCACCCCGTAATAGATGAGCAGTTCTTC
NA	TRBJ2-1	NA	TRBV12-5	CASGPTGSSYNEQFF	TGTGCTAGTGGTCCCACGGGGTCCTCCTACAATGAGCAGTTCTTC
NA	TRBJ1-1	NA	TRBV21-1	CASSTGTEAFF	TGTGCCAGCAGCACGGGAACTGAAGCTTTCTTT
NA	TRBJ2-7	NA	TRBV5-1	CASSLGSKAYEQYF	TGCGCCAGCAGCTTGGGGAGTAAGGCCTACGAGCAGTACTTC
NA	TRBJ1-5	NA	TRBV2	CASSGEVQPQHF	TGTGCCAGCAGTGGTGAGGTTCAGCCCCAGCATTTT
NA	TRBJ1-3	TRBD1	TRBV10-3	CAIRITTGSGNTIYF	TGTGCCATCAGGATAACGACAGGGTCCGGAAACACCATATATTTT
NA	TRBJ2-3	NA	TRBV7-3	CASSLRRGGFSTDTQYF	TGTGCCAGCAGCTTAAGGCGCGGCGGGTTTAGCACAGATACGCAGTATTTT
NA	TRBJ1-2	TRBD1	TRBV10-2	CASSDYLGTAANGYTF	TGCGCCAGCAGTGACTATCTCGGGACAGCCGCAAATGGCTACACCTTC
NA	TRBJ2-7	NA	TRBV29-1	CSVGAGDIPGEQYF	TGCAGCGTTGGGGCCGGCGACATTCCTGGCGAGCAGTACTTC
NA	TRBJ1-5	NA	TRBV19	CASRQTAEPGVRNQPQHF	TGTGCCAGTAGGCAAACCGCCGAGCCGGGGGTGCGCAATCAGCCCCAGCATTTT
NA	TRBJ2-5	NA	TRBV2	CASTGQTNNQETQYF	TGTGCCTCCACCGGACAGACGAATAACCAAGAGACCCAGTACTTC
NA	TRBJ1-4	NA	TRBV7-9	CASSSTDNEKLFF	TGTGCCAGCAGCTCGACAGATAATGAAAAACTGTTTTTT
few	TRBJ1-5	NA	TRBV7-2	CASSLVLGNQPQHF	TGTGCCAGCAGCTTAGTCCTAGGCAATCAGCCCCAGCATTTT
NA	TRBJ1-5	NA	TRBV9	CASSPSGGNQPQHF	TGTGCCAGCAGCCCTAGTGGAGGCAATCAGCCCCAGCATTTT
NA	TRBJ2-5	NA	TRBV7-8	CASSLGSQETQYF	TGTGCCAGCAGCTTGGGCAGCCAAGAGACCCAGTACTTC
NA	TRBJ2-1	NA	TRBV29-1	CSVEGWADNEQFF	TGCAGCGTTGAAGGTTGGGCAGATAATGAGCAGTTCTTC
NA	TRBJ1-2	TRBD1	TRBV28	CASSSTGGNYGYTF	TGTGCCAGCAGTTCAACAGGGGGCAACTATGGCTACACCTTC
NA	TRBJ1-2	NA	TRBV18	CASSSLAGEDGYTF	TGTGCCAGCTCATCCCTAGCGGGGGAAGATGGCTACACCTTC
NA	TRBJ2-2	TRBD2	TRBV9	CASRTRAGFNTGELFF	TGTGCCAGCAGGACTAGAGCGGGATTTAACACCGGGGAGCTGTTTTTT
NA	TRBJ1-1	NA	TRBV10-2	CASSESGQTNTEAFF	TGCGCCAGCAGTGAGTCGGGGCAGACGAACACTGAAGCTTTCTTT